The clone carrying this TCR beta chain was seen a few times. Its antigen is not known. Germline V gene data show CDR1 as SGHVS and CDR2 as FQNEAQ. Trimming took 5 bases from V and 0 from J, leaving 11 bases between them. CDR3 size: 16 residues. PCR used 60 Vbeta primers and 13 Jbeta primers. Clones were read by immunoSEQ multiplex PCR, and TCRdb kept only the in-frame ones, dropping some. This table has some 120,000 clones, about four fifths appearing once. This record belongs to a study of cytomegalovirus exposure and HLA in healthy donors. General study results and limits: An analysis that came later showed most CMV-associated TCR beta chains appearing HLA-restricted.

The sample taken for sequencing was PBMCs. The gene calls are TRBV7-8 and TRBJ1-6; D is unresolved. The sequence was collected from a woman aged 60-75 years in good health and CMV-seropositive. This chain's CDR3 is CASSPLQSSYNSPLHF. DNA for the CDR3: TGTGCCAGCAGCCCCCTACAGAGCTCCTATAATTCACCCCTCCACTTT. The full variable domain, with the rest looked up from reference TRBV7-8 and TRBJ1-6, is GAGVSQSPRYKVAKRGQDVALRCDPISGHVSLFWYQQALGQGPEFLTYFQNEAQLDKSGLPSDRFFAERPEGSVSTLKIQRTQQEDSAVYLCASSPLQSSYNSPLHFGNGTRLTVT.